This T cell receptor (beta chain) comes out of a study of T cells in Graves' hyperthyroidism and ophthalmopathy (dated by TCRdb to 2018 to 2020). About the investigation overall: Peripheral blood samples were taken at initial diagnosis, before any treatment was given. A discovery cohort of about a hundred patients, 43 with Graves' ophthalmopathy and 57 with stable Graves' hyperthyroidism, was used to find distinguishing TCR V-J signatures. Whether ophthalmopathy could be predicted prospectively was tested in an independent validation cohort made up of 18 hyperthyroidism patients plus 17 patients who later progressed to ophthalmopathy. The approximately 90 discovery patients were randomly split 7:3 into training and test sets. In addition, the study compared T-cell repertoires in thyroid tissue and in blood from roughly 6 Graves' hyperthyroidism patients. Once sampling was done, hyperthyroidism patients were given methimazole at a starting dose of 30 mg daily, whereas ophthalmopathy patients were given high-dose intravenous methylprednisolone. According to the paper, TCR Vbeta CDR3 sequencing was carried out on over 130 peripheral blood samples, which came from fewer than 50 ophthalmopathy, 75 to 80 hyperthyroidism and 17 progressor patients. General conclusions and limits of the study: Most expanded thyroid clonotypes (frequency above 0.001) were also detected in blood, a finding suggesting that blood repertoires may reflect thyroid immune responses. A model built on a 13 V-J signature distinguished ophthalmopathy from stable hyperthyroidism, reaching over 85% sensitivity and 81.08% specificity in cross-validation and 80%/75% in testing. No statistical method was used to fix the sample size in advance, and group allocation was not hidden from the investigators. In validation, the model predicted progression to ophthalmopathy with around 71% sensitivity and 72% to 85% specificity, a median of roughly seven months before onset.

This clonotype was observed many times. It lacks a known antigen. No much larger clone is present one base from it, and per-base qualities are unavailable. The TCR beta CDR3 regions were amplified from the RNA transcripts. The TCR CDR3 was subjected to a first round of RT-PCR using the HTBI primer set and the Qiagen OneStep RT-PCR kit. The libraries were constructed in a second round of multiplex PCR and then size-selected and purified. Libraries were sequenced paired-end with 100 bp reads on an Illumina HiSeq2000. In the source study's methods: SOAPnuke was used to process the raw data, removing reads that contained adapters or uncalled bases, had a mean Phred below 15, or lacked an exact match to the constant primer or identifier. High-quality paired reads were merged using COPE v1.2.5, and each unique nucleotide sequence was defined as a clonotype. MiTCR v1.1 was used to align the clonotypes against IMGT TRBV, TRBD and TRBJ reference segments. Analysis was restricted to V-J combinations with a frequency above 0.0001, which covered roughly 99% of repertoires. The TCS score was defined as the ratio of F50 (clonal expansion) to E x V (chaos), calculated using BLOSUM62-based TCRdist between CDR3 peptides within each V-J. Welch's t-statistics and random forest reduced 500 to 550 V-J features to 13, which were used in a naive Bayes classifier (R e1071). TCRdb ran its own pipeline on the public reads, namely fastp trimming at Q25 and MiXCR clone calling, and kept in-frame beta chains. Entries that share a CDR3 protein sequence are merged under the most common genes and DNA. These V and J calls derive from TCRdb rather than the authors' analysis. Present in this sample are about 420,000 distinct CDR3 sequences, more than 15% of which were seen just once. Together, the top ten hold just under 8% of the sample.

Stable Graves' hyperthyroidism was defined as the absence of progression to ophthalmopathy over 18 months of follow-up. Hyperthyroidism patients were newly diagnosed, had a disease duration of under 2 months, and were aged 18 to 65 years. Patients with uncontrolled infections, other autoimmune diseases, pregnancy or lactation were excluded. Diagnoses relied on clinical symptoms, serum thyroxine and TRAb, thyroid ultrasound and orbital computed tomography. PBMCs were separated from roughly 9.6 ml of fresh peripheral blood using Ficoll-Paque density gradient centrifugation. Total RNA was extracted with Trizol reagent, and quality was checked on an Agilent 2100 Bioanalyzer. Looking up the germline V gene yields CDR1 SGHRS and CDR2 YFSETQ. Including the terminal cysteine and phenylalanine, the CDR3 comprises 13 residues. Only the CDR3 DNA is retained, 39 bases long and in frame from the first base. V loses 0 bases of germline sequence and J loses 7 bases, and the interval between the two ends is 10 bases.

Sequencing was carried out using blood. The TCR sequence derives from a woman aged 18-29 years with Graves' hyperthyroidism. Here the chain combines TRBV5-1 and TRBJ1-1; the D gene is perhaps TRBD1, on 5 matching bases. The nucleotide sequence is given as TGCGCCAGCAGCTTGGAGGGGCGGCTTGAAGCTTTCTTT. Translated, it gives CASSLEGRLEAFF.